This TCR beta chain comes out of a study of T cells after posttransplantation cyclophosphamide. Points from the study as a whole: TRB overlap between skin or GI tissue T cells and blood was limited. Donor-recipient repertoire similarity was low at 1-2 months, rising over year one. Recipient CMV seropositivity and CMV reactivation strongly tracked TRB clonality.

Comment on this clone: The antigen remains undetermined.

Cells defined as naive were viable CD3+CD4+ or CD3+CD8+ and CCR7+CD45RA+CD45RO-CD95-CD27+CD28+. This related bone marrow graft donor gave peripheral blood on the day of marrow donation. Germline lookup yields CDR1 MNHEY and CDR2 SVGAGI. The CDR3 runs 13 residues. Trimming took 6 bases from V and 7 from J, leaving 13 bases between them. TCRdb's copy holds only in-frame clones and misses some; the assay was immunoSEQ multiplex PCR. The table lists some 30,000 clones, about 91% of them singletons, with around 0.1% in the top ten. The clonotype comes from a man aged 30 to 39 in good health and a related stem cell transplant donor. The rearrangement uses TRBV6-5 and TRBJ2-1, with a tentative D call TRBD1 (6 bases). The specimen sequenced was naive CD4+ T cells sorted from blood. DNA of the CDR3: TGTGCCAGCAGCAGGGGCAGAAATAATGAGCAGTTCTTC. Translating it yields CASSRGRNNEQFF.